This T cell receptor (beta chain) was sequenced for a study of PD-L1 blockade in urothelial cancer. Unmatched junction bases numbered 10, after V lost 5 bases and J lost 4 bases. Looked up from germline, CDR1 is SGHRS and CDR2 is YFSETQ. The CDR3 spans 15 residues. Produced via immunoSEQ multiplex PCR; TCRdb's table is partial and in-frame only. Seen here are around 100,000 clones, roughly 84% observed once, and the top ten hold about 2%. The time point here: pretreatment peripheral blood. This TCR was recovered from a man in his sixties with urothelial cancer. V usage is TRBV5-1 and J usage is TRBJ1-1, with 8 bases matching TRBD1. Sample: PBMCs, taken around atezolizumab (anti-PD-L1) treatment. DNA for the CDR3: TGCGCCAGCAGGCCGCGGACAGGGACAAGCACTGAAGCTTTCTTT. This gives the protein CASRPRTGTSTEAFF.